The rows below give T cell receptor beta chains drawn from one sample of a study of blood T cell repertoires in COVID-19. Sequenced by immunoSEQ multiplex PCR; TCRdb stores in-frame clones only, minus some. The sample carries under 300,000 clones, about four fifths recorded once. The sample was peripheral blood. These receptors all come from a man aged 30 to 45 who had recovered from COVID-19. The CDR3 runs from the conserved cysteine through the conserved F or W. A D gene is named only where the DNA matches it firmly. Clone size, where shown, is once, few, many, or a class for clones that have expanded.

V gene	D gene	clone size	J gene	CDR3 DNA	CDR3 protein
TRBV19	-	-	TRBJ1-6	TGTGCCAGTTCGACAGTTCCCCCTTATAATTCACCCCTCCACTTT	CASSTVPPYNSPLHF
TRBV2	TRBD1	few	TRBJ1-6	TGTGCCAGCAGTTCGGACAGGGGGGGCAATTCACCCCTCCACTTT	CASSSDRGGNSPLHF
TRBV11-2	TRBD1	-	TRBJ1-2	TGTGCCAGCAGCTCCCCCTGGGGGACAGGGGTTGGCTACACCTTC	CASSSPWGTGVGYTF
TRBV19	-	-	TRBJ1-2	TGTGCCAGTAGTATGGCAGGGCGCGACTATGGCTACACCTTC	CASSMAGRDYGYTF
TRBV2	-	-	TRBJ2-2	TGTGCCAGCAGTGAAGAGCGAGCGAACACCGGGGAGCTGTTTTTT	CASSEERANTGELFF
TRBV5-1	-	-	TRBJ1-1	TGCGCCAGCAGCTTGGACAGGACTGAAGCTTTCTTT	CASSLDRTEAFF
TRBV2	-	-	TRBJ1-2	TGTGCCAGCAGTGTTGGGAGGGCGGACTATGGCTACACCTTC	CASSVGRADYGYTF
TRBV12-5	-	-	TRBJ2-7	TGTGCTAGTGGTTCTTATTACGAGCAGTACTTC	CASGSYYEQYF
TRBV7-9	-	-	TRBJ1-2	TGTGCCAGCAGCTTCACAGAAGGCTACACCTTC	CASSFTEGYTF
TRBV6-5	-	-	TRBJ1-5	TGTGCCAGCAGCTGGACGGGGAATCAGCCCCAGCATTTT	CASSWTGNQPQHF
TRBV6-5	TRBD1	-	TRBJ1-2	TGTGCCAGTTGGACAGGGGGCGGGTTTAACTATGGCTACACCTTC	CASWTGGGFNYGYTF
TRBV27	-	-	TRBJ1-6	TGTGCCAGCAGTTATGACAGGAGCAATTCACCCCTCCACTTT	CASSYDRSNSPLHF
TRBV6-4	TRBD1	-	TRBJ2-2	TGTGCCAGCAGTGATACAGGGGAAGGCGGCGGGGAGCTGTTTTTT	CASSDTGEGGGELFF
TRBV19	TRBD1	-	TRBJ1-1	TGTGCCAGTAGTATGGGGACAGCCGGGAACACTGAAGCTTTCTTT	CASSMGTAGNTEAFF
TRBV3-1/TRBV3-2	-	-	TRBJ2-4	TGTGCCAGCACCTCCTCCTCTTTCAAAAACATTCAGTACTTC	CASTSSSFKNIQYF
TRBV6-5	-	-	TRBJ1-1	TGTGCCAGCAGTTACTCGGGGGCAACTGAAGCTTTCTTT	CASSYSGATEAFF
TRBV10-3	TRBD2	-	TRBJ2-1	TGTGCCATCAGTGAGGTAGCGGGGGACCAGCAGTTCTTC	CAISEVAGDQQFF
TRBV5-4	-	-	TRBJ2-2	TGTGCCAGCAGCTTGGATGGAGGGGGCCACGGGGAGCTGTTTTTT	CASSLDGGGHGELFF
TRBV5-4	TRBD2	-	TRBJ2-3	TGTGCCAGCAGCCAACGGGGGGGCCGCACAGATACGCAGTATTTT	CASSQRGGRTDTQYF
TRBV27	-	-	TRBJ2-3	TGTGCCAGCAGTCCAGGGGTGGCTAGCACAGATACGCAGTATTTT	CASSPGVASTDTQYF
TRBV10-3	TRBD1	-	TRBJ1-1	TGTGCCACCGACCAAGGACAGGGCAAGAACACTGAAGCTTTCTTT	CATDQGQGKNTEAFF
TRBV12-3/TRBV12-4	TRBD2	few	TRBJ2-5	TGTGCCAGCAAACTAGCGGGGGGAGAGACCCAGTACTTC	CASKLAGGETQYF
TRBV11-2	-	-	TRBJ2-2	TGTGCCAGCAGCTTAGATCTTCGGTCCGCCGGGGAGCTGTTTTTT	CASSLDLRSAGELFF